The 20 T cell receptor beta chains below all came from one sample that was sequenced in a study of quantifying T cell responses using KT2 cells. Overall study context: Reverse transcription used primers in the TCR alpha and beta constant regions.

Each cDNA got a UMI-containing oligo ligated at its 3' end. An equimolar mix of RC1.1 and RC1.2 primed the beta chain across TRBC1 and TRBC2. TCRdb reprocessed the UMI-ligation and nested PCR reads with MiXCR, giving one entry per CDR3 protein. The sample holds roughly 51,000 distinct CDR3 sequences, 9% to 15% seen once. Material for sequencing was PBMCs spiked with cells of the T cell clone KT2. These receptors were taken from a human donor.

The J gene is TRBJ1-2, the V gene TRBV5-5; 7 nucleotides align to TRBD1. Trimming removed 4 bases from V and 3 bases from J; junction bases left unmatched: 6. Germline V gene data show CDR1 as SGHKS and CDR2 as YYEKEE (reference sequence). CDR3 size: 14 residues. CDR3 DNA sequence: TGTGCCAGCAGCCTGGAGGGGACAGACTATGGCTACACCTTC. Its translation is CASSLEGTDYGYTF.

This clonotype was recorded a few times. CDR3 in amino acids: CASSVGESSPLHF. CDR3 nucleotide sequence: TGTGCCAGCAGCGTAGGTGAAAGTTCACCCCTCCACTTT. The chain combines TRBV9 with TRBJ1-6; no definite D call. Germline V gene sequence: CDR1 SGDLS, CDR2 YYNGEE. Trimming stripped 0 bases from V and 9 bases from J, with 7 bases between. CDR3 length: 13 amino acids. Full variable domain (remainder filled in from reference TRBV9 and TRBJ1-6): DSGVTQTPKHLITATGQRVTLRCSPRSGDLSVYWYQQSLDQGLQFLIQYYNGEERAKGNILERFSAQQFPDLHSELNLSSLELGDSALYFCASSVGESSPLHFGNGTRLTVT.

Only a few counts were recorded for this clonotype. The rearrangement links TRBV5-5 to TRBJ2-1; no firm D call. Trimming pared 1 base from V and 4 bases from J, leaving 9 bases between. Germline CDR1 SGHKS, CDR2 YYEKEE (reference sequence). The CDR3 contains 14 residues. The CDR3 nucleotides are TGTGCCAGCAGCTTGAGGGTTGGGTACAATGAGCAGTTCTTC. This translates into CASSLRVGYNEQFF.

This rearrangement joins TRBV5-4 to TRBJ2-4; D uncertain. CDR3 length: 14 residues. The V end was cut by 4 bases, the J end by 0 bases, with 8 bases between. CDR1 is SGHNT and CDR2 is YYREEE in the germline V gene (reference sequence). CDR3 bases: TGTGCCAGCAGCCGAAGGTTAGCCAAAAACATTCAGTACTTC. Translation: CASSRRLAKNIQYF.

CDR3 residues: CASSPEGGRETQYF. As DNA, the CDR3 is TGTGCCAGCAGCCCAGAAGGGGGGCGGGAGACCCAGTACTTC. The rearrangement uses TRBV7-8 and TRBJ2-5; D may match TRBD1 or TRBD2 (6 bases each). The germline gives CDR1 SGHVS, CDR2 FQNEAQ. The CDR3 covers 14 residues. V shed 5 bases and J shed 5 bases, with 15 bases lying between them. The variable domain in full, with the rest retrieved from reference TRBV7-8 and TRBJ2-5, is GAGVSQSPRYKVAKRGQDVALRCDPISGHVSLFWYQQALGQGPEFLTYFQNEAQLDKSGLPSDRFFAERPEGSVSTLKIQRTQQEDSAVYLCASSPEGGRETQYFGPGTRLLVL.

This clonotype turned up a few times. J is TRBJ2-2 and V is TRBV7-3; D may be TRBD1 or TRBD2 (6 bases each). The CDR3 has 16 amino acids. The V end was cut by 2 bases, the J end by 3 bases, with 13 bases between. The germline CDR1 and CDR2 sequences are SGHTA and FQGTGA. The CDR3 reads CASSLGGGYYTGELFF. In DNA form, the CDR3 reads TGTGCCAGCAGCTTAGGAGGGGGGTATTACACCGGGGAGCTGTTTTTT. The whole variable domain, remainder taken from reference TRBV7-3 and TRBJ2-2, is GAGVSQTPSNKVTEKGKYVELRCDPISGHTALYWYRQSLGQGPEFLIYFQGTGAADDSGLPNDRFFAVRPEGSVSTLKIQRTERGDSAVYLCASSLGGGYYTGELFFGEGSRLTVL.

This clonotype was observed a handful of times. V usage is TRBV12-3 or TRBV12-4 and J usage is TRBJ2-3, with D uncertain. This CDR3 has 14 amino acids. V shed 1 base and J shed 6 bases, with 11 bases lying between them. This chain's CDR3 is CASSLVAPRDTQYF. The CDR3 DNA is TGTGCCAGCAGTTTAGTAGCCCCTCGGGATACGCAGTATTTT.

This clonotype has just a few counts. This chain connects TRBV6-7 to TRBJ2-2, with a possible D match to TRBD2 (7 bases). TRBV6-7 is given ORF status, its function remaining uncertain. The CDR3 contains 16 residues. V was shortened by 4 bases and J by 3 bases, with 15 bases between the two germline ends. CDR3 residues: CASSLGGGRDTGELFF. The CDR3 coding sequence is TGTGCCAGCAGTTTAGGAGGGGGGAGGGACACCGGGGAGCTGTTTTTT.

The chain combines TRBV27 with TRBJ2-3; possible D gene TRBD1, 5 bases. This CDR3 spans 13 amino acids. The V end lost 4 bases, the J end lost 1 base, and 6 bases lay between the germline ends. Per the germline V gene, CDR1 is MNHEY and CDR2 is SMNVEV (reference sequence). The CDR3 bases are TGTGCCAGCAGTTGGGGCGGCACAGATACGCAGTATTTT. Translating it yields CASSWGGTDTQYF.

This clonotype was detected only a few times. The CDR3 loop is CSSRQGRVTDTQYF. As DNA, the CDR3 is TGCAGCTCGCGTCAGGGTAGGGTGACAGATACGCAGTATTTT. The V gene is TRBV29-1, the J gene TRBJ2-3, with D perhaps TRBD1 (5 bases). Looked up from germline, CDR1 is SQVTM and CDR2 is ANQGSEA. Trimming stripped 8 bases from V and 3 bases from J, with 18 bases between. This CDR3 region has 14 residues.

This clonotype was seen at least ten times. The chain combines TRBV20-1 with TRBJ2-1, with D possibly being TRBD1 (6 bases). V dropped 1 base and J dropped 11 bases, with 9 bases sitting between them. CDR1 is DFQATT, CDR2 SNEGSKA, per germline (reference sequence). The CDR3 covers 11 residues. The CDR3 loop is CSARGQVKQFF. Written as DNA, the CDR3 is TGCAGTGCTAGAGGACAGGTCAAGCAGTTCTTC.

V and J are TRBV20-1 and TRBJ2-3; D is ambiguous. The CDR3 length is 12 residues. Trimming left V 6 bases short and J 3 bases short, with 10 bases between. Looked up from germline, CDR1 is DFQATT and CDR2 is SNEGSKA (reference sequence). CDR3 in amino acids: CSAPWATDTQYF. CDR3 nucleotides: TGCAGTGCCCCATGGGCGACAGATACGCAGTATTTT.

This clonotype has ten or more counts. This chain links TRBV5-1 with TRBJ1-2; D ambiguous. The germline V gene encodes CDR1 SGHRS and CDR2 YFSETQ. Trimming took off 3 bases at V and 8 bases at J, with 17 bases between the two ends. The CDR3 covers 14 residues. In nucleotides, the CDR3 is TGCGCCAGCAGCTCTTCGGGCGCGGGGAACGGCTACACCTTC. Translation gives CASSSSGAGNGYTF. Filled out from reference TRBV5-1 and TRBJ1-2, the complete variable domain reads KAGVTQTPRYLIKTRGQQVTLSCSPISGHRSVSWYQQTPGQGLQFLFEYFSETQRNKGNFPGRFSGRQFSNSRSEMNVSTLELGDSALYLCASSSSGAGNGYTFGSGTRLTVV.

This clonotype turned up a few times. The chain joins TRBV7-3 to TRBJ2-2, with D possibly called TRBD1 or TRBD2 (7 bases each). V lost 2 bases and J lost 5, with 15 bases in between. CDR3 length: 16 amino acids. Germline V lookup: CDR1 SGHTA, CDR2 FQGTGA. The CDR3 DNA is TGTGCCAGCAGCTTACAGTCCAGGGGGGGGACCGGGGAGCTGTTTTTT. The encoded protein is CASSLQSRGGTGELFF.

The sample holds many counts of this clonotype. The CDR3 coding sequence is TGTGCCATCAGTGTACTAGCGGAGAACAATGAGCAGTTCTTC. Encoded protein: CAISVLAENNEQFF. The chain joins TRBV10-3 to TRBJ2-1, with TRBD2 matching over 8 bases. Germline-derived CDR1 and CDR2 are ENHRY and SYGVKD. The CDR3 has 14 residues. With V trimmed by 4 bases and J by 5 bases, 4 bases remained unmatched.

The chain is built from TRBV18 and TRBJ2-7; unclear D gene. The germline V gene encodes CDR1 KGHSH and CDR2 LQKENI. Trimming left V 3 bases short and J 7 bases short, with 10 bases between. The CDR3 covers 12 residues. This CDR3 is CASSPVGLEQYF. Written as DNA, the CDR3 is TGTGCCAGCTCACCGGTAGGGCTTGAGCAGTACTTC.

A few counts support this clonotype. The rearrangement uses TRBV5-4 and TRBJ2-7; 13 bases are a match to TRBD2. After removal of 4 bases from V and 4 bases from J, the junction contained 2 bases not matched to a gene. The CDR3 spans 14 residues. Germline CDR1 reads SGHNT; CDR2 reads YYREEE (reference sequence). CDR3: CASSPGLAGYEQYF. CDR3 DNA: TGTGCCAGCAGCCCGGGACTAGCGGGATACGAGCAGTACTTC.

This clonotype turned up a few times. V gene TRBV28 combines with J gene TRBJ2-1, with 7 bases lining up with TRBD2. Germline CDR1 MDHEN, CDR2 SYDVKM. V dropped 5 bases and J dropped 2; count of bases not matched to a gene: 9. The CDR3 runs 16 residues. CDR3 sequence: CASSPIAGATYNEQFF. The CDR3 DNA sequence: TGTGCCAGCAGTCCTATAGCGGGCGCCACCTACAATGAGCAGTTCTTC. The full variable domain, completed using reference TRBV28 and TRBJ2-1, is DVKVTQSSRYLVKRTGEKVFLECVQDMDHENMFWYRQDPGLGLRLIYFSYDVKMKEKGDIPEGYSVSREKKERFSLILESASTNQTSMYLCASSPIAGATYNEQFFGPGTRLTVL.

For this clonotype: At one boundary the junction diverges from the germline segment, which might be a read error. The CDR3 loop reads CATSDRYGYNF. The DNA for the CDR3 is TGTGCCACCAGTGACCGCTATGGCTACAACTTC. The chain uses TRBV24-1 and TRBJ1-2, with unresolved D. The CDR3 has 11 residues. Germline CDR1 reads KGHDR; CDR2 reads SFDVKD.

This clonotype was seen a single time. At one end, the junction sequence differs from germline, possibly due to a read error. The chain has TRBV12-3 or TRBV12-4 and TRBJ1-1, with no clear D. There are 13 residues in the CDR3. CDR3 nucleotide sequence: TGTGCCAGCAGTTTGAGGGAGAACCCTGAAGCTTTCTTT. This codes for CASSLRENPEAFF.